The entry that follows covers one T cell receptor beta chain sequence. This specimen comes from a study of control samples from healthy donors and cancer patients. The method was immunoSEQ multiplex PCR; TCRdb's version includes in-frame clones alone and lacks a portion of them. The sample lists approximately 230,000 clones; roughly 82% were seen once. This CDR3 comprises 15 residues. Trimming at V came to 10 bases and at J to 5 bases, leaving 12 bases not matched to a gene. Germline V lookup: CDR1 SNHLY, CDR2 FYNNEI. This TCR derives from a woman aged 55-70 years with lung cancer. The chain is built from TRBV2 and TRBJ2-4; TRBD1 agrees at 9 bases. The sample consisted of PBMCs. For the CDR3, the DNA is TGTGCCACCAGACAGGGGGACCTTCGGGAAAACATTCAGTACTTC. Translation gives CATRQGDLRENIQYF.